The 16 T cell receptor beta chains given below trace back to one sample, sequenced in a study of cytomegalovirus exposure and HLA in healthy donors. PCR was performed using 60 Vbeta and 13 Jbeta primers. The table came from immunoSEQ multiplex PCR; TCRdb's copy has only in-frame clones and leaves some out. The table records 130,000 or so clones, approximately 82% of them present only once. Sequencing input: PBMCs. Source of these receptors: a woman under 30 in good health and CMV-seropositive.

The chain has TRBV5-1 and TRBJ1-1, with 11 bases lining up with TRBD1. The CDR3 is 16 residues long. Germline-derived CDR1 and CDR2 are SGHRS and YFSETQ. Trimming removed 5 bases from V and 3 bases from J; junction bases left unmatched: 9. The CDR3 here is CASRPNQGQGDTEAFF. The CDR3, as DNA: TGCGCCAGCAGACCAAACCAGGGACAGGGGGACACTGAAGCTTTCTTT.

The chain employs TRBV6-6 and TRBJ1-6; D perhaps matches TRBD1 (6 bases). The CDR3 is 14 amino acids. Per the germline V gene, CDR1 is MNHNY and CDR2 is SVGAGI (reference sequence). V was clipped by 5 bases and J by 6 bases, with 11 bases between them. The CDR3, as DNA: TGTGCCAGCAGTACAGGGAAGGGTAATTCACCCCTCCACTTT. The encoded protein is CASSTGKGNSPLHF.

CDR3 sequence: CASEEQGTAHYGYTF. In nucleotides, the CDR3 is TGTGCCAGTGAAGAACAGGGCACCGCGCATTATGGCTACACCTTC. The chain combines TRBV6-1 with TRBJ1-2; the D gene is possibly TRBD1 (6 bases). V was trimmed by 9 bases and J by 5 bases, leaving 22 bases between them. This CDR3 is 15 amino acids long. Germline lookup yields CDR1 MNHNS and CDR2 SASEGT.

The rearrangement uses TRBV18 and TRBJ2-6; possibly TRBD2 for D (5 bases). The CDR3 totals 16 residues. V was trimmed by 5 bases and J by 5 bases, leaving 16 bases between them. Germline V gives CDR1 KGHSH, CDR2 LQKENI. The CDR3 DNA sequence: TGTGCCAGCTCAACAAACGCCCGGGATAGGGCCAACGTCCTGACTTTC. This encodes CASSTNARDRANVLTF.

The rearrangement links TRBV7-9 to TRBJ1-2; D gene unclear. CDR3 size: 15 residues. Trimming stripped 2 bases from V and 8 bases from J, with 18 bases between. Germline loops: CDR1 SEHNR, CDR2 FQNEAQ (reference sequence). The CDR3: CASSLSVGEQRGYTF. DNA of the CDR3: TGTGCCAGCAGCTTAAGTGTCGGGGAGCAACGGGGCTACACCTTC.

This clone was counted a single time. The chain uses TRBV19 and TRBJ2-1; weak D call: TRBD2 (6 bases). The CDR3 is 15 residues long. With 7 bases removed from V and 5 bases from J, the gap between germline ends came to 18 bases. CDR1 and CDR2 from the germline V gene are LNHDA and SQIVND (reference sequence). For the CDR3, the DNA is TGTGCCAGTAATATTATCGCGGGGAGCCACAATGAGCAGTTCTTC. Protein sequence: CASNIIAGSHNEQFF.

This chain uses TRBV4-1 with TRBJ2-5, with 7 bases fitting TRBD1. The V gene end was trimmed by 1 base and the J gene end by 2 bases; junction bases not matched to a gene: 7. CDR3 length equals 16 residues. Germline-derived CDR1 and CDR2 are MGHRA and YSYEKL. CDR3 region: CASSQGIGTAQETQYF. The DNA for the CDR3 is TGCGCCAGCAGCCAAGGGATCGGGACAGCTCAAGAGACCCAGTACTTC.

V and J are TRBV5-1 and TRBJ2-3; 8 bases map to TRBD2. Germline V gives CDR1 SGHRS, CDR2 YFSETQ. Germline trimming cut 0 bases from V and 4 bases from J; bases unmatched to any gene: 10. This CDR3 comprises 17 residues. The CDR3 DNA is TGCGCCAGCAGCTTGGGTCCCGGGGCGGGGGGAGCAGATACGCAGTATTTT. This encodes CASSLGPGAGGADTQYF.

This sequence joins TRBV7-6 and TRBJ2-2; a weak D match, TRBD1 (6 bases). The V gene's germline CDR1 is SGHVS and CDR2 FNYEAQ. This CDR3 is 15 amino acids long. V was clipped by 2 bases and J by 0 bases, with 7 bases between them. CDR3 sequence: CASSLRTANTGELFF. CDR3 sequence (DNA): TGTGCCAGCAGCTTAAGGACAGCGAACACCGGGGAGCTGTTTTTT.

This chain joins TRBV18 and TRBJ2-2, with 8 positions matching TRBD1. CDR3 size: 17 residues. The trim removed 4 bases at V and 3 bases at J, leaving 10 bases unmatched. Germline V CDR1 and CDR2: KGHSH, LQKENI. The CDR3 sequence is CASSRLSGTGDTGELFF. The CDR3 nucleotides read TGTGCCAGCTCACGTTTATCTGGGACAGGAGACACCGGGGAGCTGTTTTTT.

V gene TRBV6-5 combines with J gene TRBJ2-5, with 11 bases fitting TRBD1. This CDR3 has 15 residues. The germline CDR1 and CDR2 sequences are MNHEY and SVGAGI. The V segment lost 6 bases and the J segment 5 bases; nucleotides outside the gene matches: 8. DNA for the CDR3: TGTGCCAGCAGGAAGGGACAGGGGGTATGGGAGACCCAGTACTTC. Its translation: CASRKGQGVWETQYF.

The rearrangement links TRBV11-2 to TRBJ1-2; 7 positions match TRBD1. Germline V gives CDR1 SGHAT, CDR2 FQNNGV. With V trimmed by 3 bases and J by 8 bases, 6 bases remained unmatched. The CDR3 is 13 amino acids. For the CDR3, the DNA is TGTGCCAGCAGCTTCGGGACAGTTGTCGGCTACACCTTC. Translated, it gives CASSFGTVVGYTF.

This clone was observed a single time. The rearrangement uses TRBV7-3 and TRBJ2-5; D is unresolved. This CDR3 is built from 13 residues. Between the trimmed V and J ends, which lost 1 base and 5 bases, there was a span of 8 bases. Germline assignment: CDR1 SGHTA and CDR2 FQGTGA. CDR3 sequence: CASSLRVRETQYF. As DNA, the CDR3 is TGTGCCAGCAGCTTAAGGGTCAGGGAGACCCAGTACTTC.

V and J are TRBV12-5 and TRBJ2-4; the match to TRBD1 covers 8 bases. The CDR3 extends over 12 amino acids. Germline V gene lookup returns CDR1 LGHNT and CDR2 FRNRAP. V lost 5 bases, J lost 10 bases, and 4 bases stayed unmatched. DNA for the CDR3: TGTGCTAGTGGTGCCGGACAGGGTATTCAGTACTTC. Translating it yields CASGAGQGIQYF.

This clone came up once. The rearrangement joins TRBV9 to TRBJ2-3; 8 bases are a match to TRBD2. CDR1 and CDR2 from the germline V gene are SGDLS and YYNGEE. The CDR3 runs to 14 residues. The junction had 5 bases not matched to a gene; V was cut back by 4 bases and J by 4 bases. The CDR3 sequence: CASSKGTSADTQYF. The CDR3 region has the DNA TGTGCCAGCAGCAAAGGGACTAGTGCAGATACGCAGTATTTT. The whole variable domain, filled in from reference TRBV9 and TRBJ2-3, reads DSGVTQTPKHLITATGQRVTLRCSPRSGDLSVYWYQQSLDQGLQFLIQYYNGEERAKGNILERFSAQQFPDLHSELNLSSLELGDSALYFCASSKGTSADTQYFGPGTRLTVL.

The rearrangement joins TRBV13 to TRBJ2-5; TRBD1 agrees at 9 bases. V lost 6 bases and J lost 5; bases outside the gene matches: 4. The CDR3 has 13 amino acids. The germline gives CDR1 PRHDT, CDR2 FYEKMQ (reference sequence). CDR3: CASSTGGAETQYF. For the CDR3, the DNA is TGTGCCAGCAGTACAGGGGGCGCGGAGACCCAGTACTTC.